This T cell receptor beta chain was documented in a study of neoadjuvant anti-PD-1 for oral cavity cancer. General study results and limits: With three patients per group, TCR findings need larger cohorts.

Indicated time point: after neoadjuvant nivolumab, at surgical resection. The CDR3 covers 12 residues. Trimming cost V 1 base and J 7 bases, with 5 bases left between them. Germline V gene lookup returns CDR1 SGHDT and CDR2 YYEEEE. Turning to this clone: The antigen is unknown.

Clones were read by immunoSEQ multiplex PCR, and TCRdb kept only the in-frame ones, dropping some. In the table there are 12,000 or so clones, around 75% of which are singletons. This sequence originates from a person between 35 and 79 years old with oral cavity squamous cell carcinoma. The chain uses TRBV5-6 and TRBJ2-2, with D unclear. Here the sequenced sample was PBMCs, taken after nivolumab (anti-PD-1) treatment. CDR3: CASSLRVGELFF. CDR3 in DNA: TGTGCCAGCAGCTTGCGGGTCGGGGAGCTGTTTTTT.